This T cell receptor beta chain is drawn from a study of blood T cell repertoires in COVID-19 (dated by TCRdb to about 2020). Study-wide context: Collaborator samples came from the United States, Italy and Spain and covered acute and convalescent phases of COVID-19. The samples were drawn from the first 160 participants of the ongoing ImmuneRACE study and from roughly 1,300 subjects provided by 6 global collaborators. Nearly every sample came with metadata listing a de-identified subject ID, COVID-19 status, age in years and sex. Where HLA class I and class II types were available, the types were taken from metadata supplied by the sample provider, not from assay-based typing. The repertoires were released in a freely available public database meant as a resource for research on the immune response to SARS-CoV-2. Subjects who had been exposed to COVID-19, were actively infected with it, or had recovered from it provided the deeply sampled blood TCRbeta repertoires that made up the dataset. The prospective study material was composed of cDNA or gDNA derived from T cells, B-cell-depleted T cells, or PBMCs.

Broad study findings and their caveats: The amount of clinical and demographic metadata varied by source and participant and was provided uncurated.

A remark on this clone: No antigen is known for it. Base qualities are missing; no much larger clone stands one base away.

TCRbeta CDR3 regions were amplified from genomic DNA by means of the immunoSEQ Assay, a bias-controlled multiplex PCR. From the authors' description of their analysis: Nucleated cell counts per sample were estimated from amplification of reference gene primers within the assay. To quantify the absolute abundance of each unique TCRbeta CDR3 rearrangement, sequence reads were collapsed and filtered. For each sample, productive Simpson clonality was calculated as the square root of Simpson's diversity index over productive rearrangements. TCRdb mirrors the immuneACCESS table, restricted to in-frame sequences. Some clones are absent from its copies; in checked studies, under half trace to an unresolved V gene, and the reason for the others is unknown. From that table come the V and J calls and clone size; the DNA was used to work out D and trimming. This sample has 350,000 or so clones in its table, and more than 70% of those were observed once. The ten largest clones take up 1% of the sample.

The CDR3 starts with the cysteine, ends with the phenylalanine, and has 14 residues. The retained sequence is limited to the CDR3, 42 bases, with the frame set at the first base. V is reduced by 3 bases and J by 0 bases, leaving a spacing of 6 bases between them. CDR1 and CDR2, looked up from the germline V gene (reference sequence), are LNHDA and SQIVND. In the prospective study, participants were about 18 to 95 years old, resided in about two dozen geographic areas of the United States, and were enrolled through a virtual design. In the prospective study, participants were assigned to cohorts based on the clinical history participants reported in a screening survey and a study questionnaire. Exposed participants were defined as having been in contact with someone with a PCR-confirmed or clinician-diagnosed COVID-19 case within 2 weeks of study entry. In the prospective study, mobile phlebotomists collected whole blood, serum and a nasopharyngeal or oropharyngeal swab from each participant. Prospective study participants could optionally give additional blood draws and questionnaires over an approximately two-month period. Before DNA extraction, blood samples from the prospective study were shipped at room temperature or frozen.

The sequenced sample consisted of PBMCs or T cells enriched from blood (not recorded which). The receptor was derived from a woman in her twenties or thirties who had been exposed to COVID-19. The chain is encoded by TRBV19 joined to TRBJ1-3, with the D gene too uncertain to name. The nucleotide sequence reads as follows: TGTGCCAGTAGTATTCAGTTCTCTGGAAACACCATATATTTT. The resulting protein is CASSIQFSGNTIYF.